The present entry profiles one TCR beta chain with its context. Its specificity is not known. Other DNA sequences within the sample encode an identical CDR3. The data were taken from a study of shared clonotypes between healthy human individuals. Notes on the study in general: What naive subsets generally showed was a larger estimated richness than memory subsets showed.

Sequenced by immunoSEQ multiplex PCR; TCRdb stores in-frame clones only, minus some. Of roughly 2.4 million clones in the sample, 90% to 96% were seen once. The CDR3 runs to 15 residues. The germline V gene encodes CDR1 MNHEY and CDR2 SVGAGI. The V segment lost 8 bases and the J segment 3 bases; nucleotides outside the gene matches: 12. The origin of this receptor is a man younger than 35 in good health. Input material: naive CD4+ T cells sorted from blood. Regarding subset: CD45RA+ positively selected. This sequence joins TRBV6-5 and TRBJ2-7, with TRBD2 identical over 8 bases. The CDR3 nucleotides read TGTGCCAGCTCCTCGGGAGGGGTGGGGAGCTACGAGCAGTACTTC. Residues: CASSSGGVGSYEQYF.